This T cell receptor beta chain was captured by sequencing in a study of blood T cell repertoires in COVID-19. The overall study: Donors in the United States, Italy and Spain gave samples during acute or convalescent COVID-19. From T cells, B-cell-depleted T cells, or PBMCs came the material, which was cDNA or gDNA.

This CDR3 spans 13 amino acids. CDR1 and CDR2 from the germline V gene are MNHEY and SMNVEV (reference sequence). V lost 3 bases to trimming and J lost 9 bases; unmatched junction nucleotides: 7. Original methodology: Using reference gene primer amplification, nucleated cell counts were estimated. Profiling relied on immunoSEQ multiplex PCR, and the TCRdb table lists in-frame clones only, not all of them. V, J and clone size were drawn from that table, and D and trimming were deduced from the DNA. This sample yields 30,000 to 40,000 clones, of which 85% to 90% are seen a single time; about 5% belongs to the top ten.

The clonotype originates from a woman aged 70-85 years with active COVID-19. The chain links TRBV27 to TRBJ2-7, with 8 bases identical to TRBD1. Sample: peripheral blood. DNA of the CDR3: TGTGCCAGCAGTTTCTGGGACAGGTCGGGGCAGTACTTC. Translation gives CASSFWDRSGQYF.